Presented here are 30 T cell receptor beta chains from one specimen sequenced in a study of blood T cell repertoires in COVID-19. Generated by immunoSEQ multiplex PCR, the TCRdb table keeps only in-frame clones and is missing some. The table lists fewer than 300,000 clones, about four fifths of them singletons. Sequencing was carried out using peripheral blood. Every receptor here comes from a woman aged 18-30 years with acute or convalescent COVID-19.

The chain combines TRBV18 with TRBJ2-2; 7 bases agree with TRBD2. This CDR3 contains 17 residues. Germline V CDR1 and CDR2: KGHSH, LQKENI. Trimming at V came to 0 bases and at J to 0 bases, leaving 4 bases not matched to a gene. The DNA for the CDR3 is TGTGCCAGCTCACCACCGGGGAGGGGCACGAACACCGGGGAGCTGTTTTTT. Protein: CASSPPGRGTNTGELFF.

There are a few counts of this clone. The CDR3 nucleotides read TGTGCCAGTAGTATCCACCCGGTAGCGGGGCGCTACAATGAGCAGTTCTTC. Protein sequence: CASSIHPVAGRYNEQFF. The V and J genes are TRBV19 and TRBJ2-1, with 8 bases lining up with TRBD2. The germline gives CDR1 LNHDA, CDR2 SQIVND (reference sequence). V shed 3 bases, J shed 3 bases, and the junction held 10 bases outside the gene matches. The CDR3 is 17 residues long.

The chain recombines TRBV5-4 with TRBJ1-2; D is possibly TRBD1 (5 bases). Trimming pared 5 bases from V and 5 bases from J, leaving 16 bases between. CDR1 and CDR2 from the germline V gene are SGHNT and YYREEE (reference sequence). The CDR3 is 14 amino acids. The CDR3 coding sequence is TGTGCCAGCAGACTGCAGGGCTCGGATTATGGCTACACCTTC. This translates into CASRLQGSDYGYTF. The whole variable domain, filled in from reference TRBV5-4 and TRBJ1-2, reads ETGVTQSPTHLIKTRGQQVTLRCSSQSGHNTVSWYQQALGQGPQFIFQYYREEENGRGNFPPRFSGLQFPNYSSELNVNALELDDSALYLCASRLQGSDYGYTFGSGTRLTVV.

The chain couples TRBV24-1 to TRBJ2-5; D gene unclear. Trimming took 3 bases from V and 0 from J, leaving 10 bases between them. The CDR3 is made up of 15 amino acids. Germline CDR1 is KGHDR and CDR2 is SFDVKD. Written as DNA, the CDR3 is TGTGCCACCAGTGATCCCCCCCCGTACCAAGAGACCCAGTACTTC. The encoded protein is CATSDPPPYQETQYF.

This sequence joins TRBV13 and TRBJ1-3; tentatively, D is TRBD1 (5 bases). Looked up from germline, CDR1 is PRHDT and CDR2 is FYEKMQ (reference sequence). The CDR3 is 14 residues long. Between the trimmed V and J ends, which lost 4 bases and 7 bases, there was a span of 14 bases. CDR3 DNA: TGTGCCAGCAGCTCCAGCGGGGGGGGGAACACCATATATTTT. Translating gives CASSSSGGGNTIYF.

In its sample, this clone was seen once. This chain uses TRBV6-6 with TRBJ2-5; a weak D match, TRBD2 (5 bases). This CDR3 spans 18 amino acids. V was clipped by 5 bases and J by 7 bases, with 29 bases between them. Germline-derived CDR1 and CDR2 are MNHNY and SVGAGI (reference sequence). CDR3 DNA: TGTGCCAGCAGTCGTACCGTGGACTCCGAATTGGCTCTAGGGACCCAGTACTTC. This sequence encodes CASSRTVDSELALGTQYF.

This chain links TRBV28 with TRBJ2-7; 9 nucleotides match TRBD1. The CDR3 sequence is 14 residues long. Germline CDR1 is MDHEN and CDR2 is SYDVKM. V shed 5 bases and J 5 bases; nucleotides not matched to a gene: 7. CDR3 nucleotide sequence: TGTGCCAGCAGTCCAGGGACAGGGTTAGACGAGCAGTACTTC. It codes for CASSPGTGLDEQYF.

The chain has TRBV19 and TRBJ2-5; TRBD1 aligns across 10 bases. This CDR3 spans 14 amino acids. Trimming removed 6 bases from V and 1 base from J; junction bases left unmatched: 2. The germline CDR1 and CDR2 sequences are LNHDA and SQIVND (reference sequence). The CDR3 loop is CASRRTGGQETQYF. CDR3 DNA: TGTGCCAGTAGGAGGACAGGGGGCCAAGAGACCCAGTACTTC.

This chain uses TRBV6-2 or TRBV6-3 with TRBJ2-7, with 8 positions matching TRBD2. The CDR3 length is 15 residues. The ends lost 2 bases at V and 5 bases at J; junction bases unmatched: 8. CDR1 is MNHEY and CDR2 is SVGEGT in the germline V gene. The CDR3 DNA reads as TGTGCCAGCAGTTACCTGATCGCGGGAGGAGACGAGCAGTACTTC. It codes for CASSYLIAGGDEQYF.

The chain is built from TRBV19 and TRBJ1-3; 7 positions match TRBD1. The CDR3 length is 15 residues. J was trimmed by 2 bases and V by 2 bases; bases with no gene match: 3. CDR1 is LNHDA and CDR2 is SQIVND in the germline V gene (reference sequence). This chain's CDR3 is CASSITQGPGNTIYF. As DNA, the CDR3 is TGTGCCAGTAGTATAACACAGGGGCCTGGAAACACCATATATTTT. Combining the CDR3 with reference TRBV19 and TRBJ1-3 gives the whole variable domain DGGITQSPKYLFRKEGQNVTLSCEQNLNHDAMYWYRQDPGQGLRLIYYSQIVNDFQKGDIAEGYSVSREKKESFPLTVTSAQKNPTAFYLCASSITQGPGNTIYFGEGSWLTVV.

In nucleotides, the CDR3 is TGTGCCAGCAGCTTGGGTGGACAGGGGGGAAACACCATATATTTT. It is translated as CASSLGGQGGNTIYF. This sequence joins TRBV5-4 and TRBJ1-3, with 9 bases identical to TRBD1. The V gene end was trimmed by 0 bases and the J gene end by 4 bases; junction bases not matched to a gene: 2. The CDR3 covers 15 residues. Germline CDR1 and CDR2: SGHNT and YYREEE (reference sequence).

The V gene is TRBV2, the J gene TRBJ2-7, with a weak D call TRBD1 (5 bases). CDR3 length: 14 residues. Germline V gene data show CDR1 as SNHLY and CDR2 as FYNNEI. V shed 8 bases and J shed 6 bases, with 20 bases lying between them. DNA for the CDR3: TGTGCCAGCCGGACCTGGGCAGGGTTGGGCGAGCAGTACTTC. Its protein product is CASRTWAGLGEQYF.

For the CDR3, the DNA is TGTGCCAGCAGCCCAGGGGCACCAAGGACTGGGGCCAACGTCCTGACTTTC. Translation gives CASSPGAPRTGANVLTF. The chain links TRBV7-2 to TRBJ2-6; tentatively, D is TRBD1 (6 bases). CDR3 size: 17 residues. The germline V gene encodes CDR1 SGHTA and CDR2 FQGNSA. Trimming removed 5 bases at V and 2 bases at J, with 16 bases between.

CDR3 loop: CSVPLPPDRVLDNEQFF. As DNA, the CDR3 is TGCAGCGTTCCCCTCCCCCCAGACAGGGTTCTGGACAATGAGCAGTTCTTC. The chain carries TRBV29-1 and TRBJ2-1; 7 bases align to TRBD1. The V gene end was trimmed by 5 bases and the J gene end by 5 bases; junction bases not matched to a gene: 18. CDR3 length: 17 residues. CDR1 and CDR2 (germline): SQVTM, ANQGSEA.

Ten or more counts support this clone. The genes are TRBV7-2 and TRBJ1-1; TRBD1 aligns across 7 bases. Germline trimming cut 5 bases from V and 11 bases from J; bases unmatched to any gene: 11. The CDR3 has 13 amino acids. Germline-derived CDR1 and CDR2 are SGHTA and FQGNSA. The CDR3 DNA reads TGTGCCAGCAGCGACGGCACAGGGGCGTGGGCTTTCTTT. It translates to CASSDGTGAWAFF.

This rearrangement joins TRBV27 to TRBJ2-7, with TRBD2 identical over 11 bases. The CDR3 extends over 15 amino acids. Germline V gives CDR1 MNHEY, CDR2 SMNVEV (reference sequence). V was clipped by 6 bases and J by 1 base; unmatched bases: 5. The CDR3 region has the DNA TGTGCCAGCAGGATGGGACTAGCGGCGTCCTACGAGCAGTACTTC. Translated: CASRMGLAASYEQYF.

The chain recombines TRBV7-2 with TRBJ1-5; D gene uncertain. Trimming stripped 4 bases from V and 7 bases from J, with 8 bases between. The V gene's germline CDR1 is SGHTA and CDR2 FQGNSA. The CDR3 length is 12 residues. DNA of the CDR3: TGTGCCAGCAGCTCCCTGGGCCAGCCCCAGCATTTT. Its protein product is CASSSLGQPQHF.

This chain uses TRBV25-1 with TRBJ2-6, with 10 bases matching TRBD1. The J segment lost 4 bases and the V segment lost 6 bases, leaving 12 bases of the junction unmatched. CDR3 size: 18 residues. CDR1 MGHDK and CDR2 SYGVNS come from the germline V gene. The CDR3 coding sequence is TGTGCCAGCAGGGGGCTTCTGACAGGGGGCAGGGGGGCCAACGTCCTGACTTTC. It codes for CASRGLLTGGRGANVLTF.

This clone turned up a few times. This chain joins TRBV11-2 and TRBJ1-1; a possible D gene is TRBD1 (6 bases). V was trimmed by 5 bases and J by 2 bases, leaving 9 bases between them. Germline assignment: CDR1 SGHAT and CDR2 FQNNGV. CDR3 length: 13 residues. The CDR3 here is CASSTGTNTEAFF. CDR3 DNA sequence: TGTGCCAGCAGCACCGGGACAAACACTGAAGCTTTCTTT.

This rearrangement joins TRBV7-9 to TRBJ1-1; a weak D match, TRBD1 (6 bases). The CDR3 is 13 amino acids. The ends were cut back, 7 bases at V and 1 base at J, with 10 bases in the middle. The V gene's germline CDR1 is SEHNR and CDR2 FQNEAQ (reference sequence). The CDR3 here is CASIRGANTEAFF. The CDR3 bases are TGTGCCAGCATCAGGGGCGCGAACACTGAAGCTTTCTTT.

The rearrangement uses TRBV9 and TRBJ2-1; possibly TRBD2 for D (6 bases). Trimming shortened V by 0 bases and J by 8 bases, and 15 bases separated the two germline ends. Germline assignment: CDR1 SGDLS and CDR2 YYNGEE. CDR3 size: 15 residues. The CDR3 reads CASSVGSGRLYEQFF. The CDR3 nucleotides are TGTGCCAGCAGCGTAGGAAGCGGGCGACTCTATGAGCAGTTCTTC.

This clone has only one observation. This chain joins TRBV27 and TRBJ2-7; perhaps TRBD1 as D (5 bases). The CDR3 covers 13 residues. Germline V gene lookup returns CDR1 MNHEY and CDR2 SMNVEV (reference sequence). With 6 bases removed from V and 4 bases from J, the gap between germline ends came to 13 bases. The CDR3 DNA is TGTGCCAGCAGACTGGTCCAGGGTTACGAGCAGTACTTC. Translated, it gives CASRLVQGYEQYF.

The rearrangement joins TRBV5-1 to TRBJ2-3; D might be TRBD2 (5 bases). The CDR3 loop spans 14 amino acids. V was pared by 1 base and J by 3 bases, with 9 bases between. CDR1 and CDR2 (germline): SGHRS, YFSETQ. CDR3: CASSLRTGTDTQYF. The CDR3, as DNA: TGCGCCAGCAGCTTGAGGACGGGGACAGATACGCAGTATTTT.

CDR3 amino acids: CASSLLRQGSEAFF. The CDR3 bases are TGCGCCAGCAGCTTACTACGCCAGGGGTCTGAAGCTTTCTTT. This chain uses TRBV5-1 with TRBJ1-1; tentatively, D is TRBD1 (6 bases). Between the trimmed V and J ends, which lost 2 bases and 6 bases, there was a span of 14 bases. This CDR3 region has 14 residues. The V gene's germline CDR1 is SGHRS and CDR2 YFSETQ.

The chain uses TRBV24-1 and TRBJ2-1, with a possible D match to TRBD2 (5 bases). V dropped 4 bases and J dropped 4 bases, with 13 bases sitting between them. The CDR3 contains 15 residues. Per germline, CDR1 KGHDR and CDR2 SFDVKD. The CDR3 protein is CATSDRRTGYNEQFF. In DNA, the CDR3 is TGTGCCACCAGTGACCGTAGGACGGGATACAATGAGCAGTTCTTC.

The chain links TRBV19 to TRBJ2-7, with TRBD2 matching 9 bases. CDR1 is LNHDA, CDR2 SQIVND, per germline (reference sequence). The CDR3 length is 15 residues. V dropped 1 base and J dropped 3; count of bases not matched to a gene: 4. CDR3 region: CASSIATSGFYEQYF. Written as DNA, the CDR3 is TGTGCCAGTAGTATAGCGACTAGCGGATTCTACGAGCAGTACTTC.

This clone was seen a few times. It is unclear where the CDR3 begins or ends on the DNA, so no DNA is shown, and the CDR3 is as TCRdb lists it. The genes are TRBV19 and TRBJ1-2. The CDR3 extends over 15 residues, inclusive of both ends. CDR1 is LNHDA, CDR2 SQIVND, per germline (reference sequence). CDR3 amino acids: CASTSAGGRNYGYTF.

The CDR3: CAWSRGLSQETQYF. The CDR3 DNA sequence: TGTGCCTGGAGTCGGGGTCTCTCCCAAGAGACCCAGTACTTC. The J gene is TRBJ2-5, the V gene TRBV30; D possibly corresponds to TRBD2 (5 bases). There are 14 residues in the CDR3. The germline V and J ends were trimmed by 2 bases and 1 base, with 11 bases remaining between them. CDR1 is GTSNPN and CDR2 is SVGIG in the germline V gene (reference sequence). Full variable domain (remainder filled in from reference TRBV30 and TRBJ2-5): SQTIHQWPATLVQPVGSPLSLECTVEGTSNPNLYWYRQAAGRGLQLLFYSVGIGQISSEVPQNLSASRPQDRQFILSSKKLLLSDSGFYLCAWSRGLSQETQYFGPGTRLLVL.

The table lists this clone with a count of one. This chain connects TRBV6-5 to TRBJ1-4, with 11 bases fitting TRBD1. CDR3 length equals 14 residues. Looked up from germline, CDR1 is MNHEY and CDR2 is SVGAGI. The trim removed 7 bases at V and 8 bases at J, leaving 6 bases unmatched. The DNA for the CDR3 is TGTGCCAGCATGGTGGACAGGGGGCGCGAAAAACTGTTTTTT. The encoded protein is CASMVDRGREKLFF.

This CDR3 is CASSPGDSSSYNSPLHF. DNA for the CDR3: TGTGCCAGCAGTCCGGGGGACTCAAGCTCCTATAATTCACCCCTCCACTTT. V is TRBV28 and J is TRBJ1-6; D is possibly TRBD1 (5 bases). CDR1 and CDR2 (germline): MDHEN, SYDVKM. V lost 5 bases to trimming and J lost 0 bases, with 14 bases between them. The length of the CDR3 is 17 residues.